This is a list of T cell receptor beta chains from one sample in a study of T cells in Graves' hyperthyroidism and ophthalmopathy. One entry per CDR3 protein results from TCRdb running MiXCR on the multiplex PCR reads. The profile shows hundreds of thousands of distinct CDR3 sequences, over 15% of them singletons. Input material: blood. These receptor sequences come from a woman between 50 and 59 years old with Graves' hyperthyroidism that later progressed to Graves' ophthalmopathy. Both conserved end residues are part of each CDR3. Each record gives: D gene, clone size, J gene, V gene, CDR3 DNA, CDR3 protein. A D gene is named only where the DNA matches it firmly. Clone size, where shown, is once, few, many, or a class for clones that have expanded.

.,.,TRBJ2-1,TRBV11-2,TGTGCCAGCAGCTTAAGGGGGGCAGGGCCCGTCAATGAGCAGTTCTTC,CASSLRGAGPVNEQFF
.,many,TRBJ2-1,TRBV12-3/TRBV12-4,TGTGCCAGCAGTTTGACAGGCCTCTACAATGAGCAGTTCTTC,CASSLTGLYNEQFF
.,many,TRBJ2-2,TRBV5-1,TGCGCCAGCAGCGGGAGAGGGAATGACGGGGAGCTGTTTTTT,CASSGRGNDGELFF
TRBD1,.,TRBJ2-4,TRBV29-1,TGCAGCGTTGATCTGCCAGGGGGCCGTAACATTCAGTACTTC,CSVDLPGGRNIQYF
.,few,TRBJ1-2,TRBV5-5,TGTACCAGCAGCACCGGGAGAGACTATGGCTACACCTTC,CTSSTGRDYGYTF
TRBD2,few,TRBJ2-7,TRBV10-3,TGTGCCATCAGTGGTTGGACTAGCGGCGGCTACGAGCAGTACTTC,CAISGWTSGGYEQYF
.,few,TRBJ2-7,TRBV20-1,TGCAGTGCTAGCTCCGGGACACGTACCTACGAGCAGTACTTC,CSASSGTRTYEQYF
TRBD2,many,TRBJ2-3,TRBV7-8,TGTGCCAGCAGCTTAGGCCGCCTAGCGGGGCCAGATACGCAGTATTTT,CASSLGRLAGPDTQYF
TRBD2,few,TRBJ2-3,TRBV24-1,TGTGCCACCAGTGATCCGGGACTAGCGGGGGTTCCAGATACGCAGTATTTT,CATSDPGLAGVPDTQYF
.,many,TRBJ1-5,TRBV2,TGTGCCAGCAAGAAGGATCAGCCCCAGCATTTT,CASKKDQPQHF
.,many,TRBJ1-4,TRBV11-2,TGTGCCAGCAGTCAAAACAGGCCAAATGAAAAACTGTTTTTT,CASSQNRPNEKLFF
.,.,TRBJ2-3,TRBV30,TGTGCCTGGATGGCGGGGGCCGCGGGCGATACGCAGTATTTT,CAWMAGAAGDTQYF
.,.,TRBJ2-7,TRBV24-1,TGTGCCAGTGATCCTGGGACCCCCTACGAGCAGTACTTC,CASDPGTPYEQYF
.,few,TRBJ1-1,TRBV19,TGTGCCAGTACGGGCAGGATTGACACTGAAGCTTTCTTT,CASTGRIDTEAFF
TRBD1,.,TRBJ2-1,TRBV18,TGTGCCAGCTCACCACCGGGGACAGGGGATGAGCAGTTCTTC,CASSPPGTGDEQFF
.,many,TRBJ2-1,TRBV7-9,TGTGCCAGCAGCTTAAGCGGGCTAGGACTACCCCTCAGGGAGCAGTTCTTC,CASSLSGLGLPLREQFF
.,.,TRBJ1-2,TRBV30,TGTGCCTGGAGCTCCGGGAGTGACTATGGCTACACCTTC,CAWSSGSDYGYTF
TRBD1,.,TRBJ2-2,TRBV19,TGTGCCAGTAGTATAGGAGGGGGCGGCTATACCGGGGAGCTGTTTTTT,CASSIGGGGYTGELFF
TRBD2,.,TRBJ2-3,TRBV29-1,TGCAGCGCAACCCGGACTAGCGGGGGGGTAAGCACAGATACGCAGTATTTT,CSATRTSGGVSTDTQYF
TRBD1,.,TRBJ1-2,TRBV11-1,TGTGCCAGCAGGGGCACCAGGGGACAGGGGGACGGCTACACCTTC,CASRGTRGQGDGYTF
.,many,TRBJ1-6,TRBV12-3/TRBV12-4,TGTGCCAGCAGTTTACGGGGTCAAGATTCACCCCTCCACTTT,CASSLRGQDSPLHF
.,.,TRBJ2-3,TRBV6-4,TGTGCCACATCAATCAACCCGGGTATGGGGACAGATACGCAGTATTTT,CATSINPGMGTDTQYF
.,.,TRBJ2-1,TRBV9,TGTGCCAGCAGCGTAGGTGGATCGGGCACGCAGTTCTTC,CASSVGGSGTQFF